The source of this T cell receptor beta chain is a study of cytomegalovirus exposure and HLA in healthy donors. Overall study: Counted in an early data release were approximately 85 million unique TCRs from HLA-typed donors. Findings and limits, study-wide: It was assumed in the presence/absence analyses that sequencing depth was roughly uniform across donors. It emerged from a later analysis that several of the most significant clusters appeared to be linked to common viral pathogens. The authors enumerated 180 or so TCR beta chains as linked to cytomegalovirus.

PCR involved 60 Vbeta and 13 Jbeta primers. Only in-frame clones appear in the TCRdb table, and some are missing; sequencing was by immunoSEQ multiplex PCR. This table holds 150,000 to 200,000 clones, around 88% found once. Germline loops: CDR1 SGHNT, CDR2 YYREEE (reference sequence). The V segment lost 2 bases and the J segment 2 bases; nucleotides outside the gene matches: 17. The CDR3 covers 19 residues. With respect to this clone: Its antigen is not known.

The chain couples TRBV5-4 to TRBJ2-3, with 7 bases lining up with TRBD2. Sequencing input: PBMCs. The TCR comes from a woman aged 18-35 years in good health and CMV-seronegative. The CDR3 DNA is TGTGCCAGCAGCTTCCGGGTGGCTAGCGGTGGTCCTGACACAGATACGCAGTATTTT. This encodes CASSFRVASGGPDTDTQYF.